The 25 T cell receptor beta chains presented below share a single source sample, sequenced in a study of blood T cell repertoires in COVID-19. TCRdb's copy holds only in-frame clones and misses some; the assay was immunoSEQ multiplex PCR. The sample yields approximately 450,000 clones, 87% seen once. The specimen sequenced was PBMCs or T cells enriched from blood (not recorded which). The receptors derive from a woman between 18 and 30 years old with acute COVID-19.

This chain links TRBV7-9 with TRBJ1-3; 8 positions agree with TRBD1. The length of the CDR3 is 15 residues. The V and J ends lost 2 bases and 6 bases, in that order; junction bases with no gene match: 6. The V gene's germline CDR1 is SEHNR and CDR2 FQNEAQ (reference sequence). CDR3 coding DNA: TGTGCCAGCAGCTTACGACAGGGGATCGAAAACACCATATATTTT. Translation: CASSLRQGIENTIYF.

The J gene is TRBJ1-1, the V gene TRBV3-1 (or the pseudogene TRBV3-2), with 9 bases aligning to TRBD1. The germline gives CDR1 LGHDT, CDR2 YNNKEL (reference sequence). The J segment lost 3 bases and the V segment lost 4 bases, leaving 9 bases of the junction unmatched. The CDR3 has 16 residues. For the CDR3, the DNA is TGTGCCAGCAGCCCTCACAGGGGGCGGGCGGACACTGAAGCTTTCTTT. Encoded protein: CASSPHRGRADTEAFF.

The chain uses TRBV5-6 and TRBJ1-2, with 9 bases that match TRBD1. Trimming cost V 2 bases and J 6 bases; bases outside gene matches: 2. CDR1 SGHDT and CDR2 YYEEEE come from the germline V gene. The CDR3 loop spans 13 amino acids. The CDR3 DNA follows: TGTGCCAGCAGCTTACAGGGGGCACATGGCTACACCTTC. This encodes CASSLQGAHGYTF.

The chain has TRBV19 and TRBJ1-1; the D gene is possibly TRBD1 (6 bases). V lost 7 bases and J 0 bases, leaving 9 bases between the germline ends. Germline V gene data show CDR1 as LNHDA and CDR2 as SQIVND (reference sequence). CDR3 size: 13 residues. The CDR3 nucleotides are TGTGCCAGTAAGGACAGCATGAACACTGAAGCTTTCTTT. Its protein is CASKDSMNTEAFF.

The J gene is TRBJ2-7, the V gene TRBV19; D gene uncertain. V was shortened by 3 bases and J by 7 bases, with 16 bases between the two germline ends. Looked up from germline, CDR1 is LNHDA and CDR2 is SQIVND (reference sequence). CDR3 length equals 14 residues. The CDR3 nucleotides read TGTGCCAGTAGTATTGCCACCTTTGGAGATGAGCAGTACTTC. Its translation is CASSIATFGDEQYF.

CDR3 DNA sequence: TGTGCCAGTACCCCCTGGAGGGGAACCCTGAATTCACCCCTCCACTTT. As protein: CASTPWRGTLNSPLHF. The chain is built from TRBV19 and TRBJ1-6; D is perhaps TRBD1 (5 bases). The CDR3 has 16 residues. CDR1 and CDR2 from the germline V gene are LNHDA and SQIVND (reference sequence). V dropped 7 bases and J dropped 7 bases, with 20 bases sitting between them.

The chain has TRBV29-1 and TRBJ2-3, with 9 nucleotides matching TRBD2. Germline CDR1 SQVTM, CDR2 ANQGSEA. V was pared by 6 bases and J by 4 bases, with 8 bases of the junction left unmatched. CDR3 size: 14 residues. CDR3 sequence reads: CSVPAGGRADTQYF. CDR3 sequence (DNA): TGCAGCGTCCCGGCGGGAGGGAGGGCAGATACGCAGTATTTT.

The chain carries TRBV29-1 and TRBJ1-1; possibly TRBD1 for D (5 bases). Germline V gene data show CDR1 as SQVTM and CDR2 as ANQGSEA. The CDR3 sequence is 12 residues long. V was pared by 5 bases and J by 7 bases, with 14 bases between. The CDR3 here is CSVLKGHGEAFF. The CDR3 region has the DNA TGCAGCGTTCTTAAGGGGCACGGTGAAGCTTTCTTT.

The CDR3 loop is CASSFGQGYYGYTF. CDR3 nucleotides: TGTGCCAGCAGTTTCGGACAGGGGTACTATGGCTACACCTTC. This chain connects TRBV28 to TRBJ1-2, with TRBD1 matching over 9 bases. V was clipped by 3 bases and J by 3 bases; unmatched bases: 2. This CDR3 region has 14 residues. Looked up from germline, CDR1 is MDHEN and CDR2 is SYDVKM.

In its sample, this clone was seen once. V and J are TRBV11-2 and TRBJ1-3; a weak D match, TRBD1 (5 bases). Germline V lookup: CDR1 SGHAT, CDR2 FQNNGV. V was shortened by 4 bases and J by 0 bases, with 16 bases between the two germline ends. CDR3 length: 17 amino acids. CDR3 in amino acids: CASSYHQRQLSGNTIYF. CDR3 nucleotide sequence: TGTGCCAGCAGCTACCACCAGAGACAGCTCTCTGGAAACACCATATATTTT.

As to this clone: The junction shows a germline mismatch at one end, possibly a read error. The CDR3 nucleotides are TGTGCCAGTAGTGTAAATAGTGCGGACAATGAGCAGTTCTTC. This encodes CASSVNSADNEQFF. The V and J genes are TRBV2 and TRBJ2-1; D remains ambiguous. This CDR3 comprises 14 residues. Germline V gives CDR1 SNHLY, CDR2 FYNNEI.

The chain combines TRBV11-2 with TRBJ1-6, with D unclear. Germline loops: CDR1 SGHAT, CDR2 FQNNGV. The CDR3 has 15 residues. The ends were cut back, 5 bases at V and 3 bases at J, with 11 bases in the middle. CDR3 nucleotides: TGTGCCAGCAGCCCTGAGGGCATCTATAATTCACCCCTCCACTTT. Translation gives CASSPEGIYNSPLHF. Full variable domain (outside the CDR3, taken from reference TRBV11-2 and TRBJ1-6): EAGVAQSPRYKIIEKRQSVAFWCNPISGHATLYWYQQILGQGPKLLIQFQNNGVVDDSQLPKDRFSAERLKGVDSTLKIQPAKLEDSAVYLCASSPEGIYNSPLHFGNGTRLTVT.

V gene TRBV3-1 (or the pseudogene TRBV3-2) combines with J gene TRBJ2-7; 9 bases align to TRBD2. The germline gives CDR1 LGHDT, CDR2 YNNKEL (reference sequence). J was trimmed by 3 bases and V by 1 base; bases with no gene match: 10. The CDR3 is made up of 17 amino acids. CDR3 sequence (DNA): TGTGCCAGCAGCCAAGCATATGGCGGGAGGGCCGTCTACGAGCAGTACTTC. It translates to CASSQAYGGRAVYEQYF.

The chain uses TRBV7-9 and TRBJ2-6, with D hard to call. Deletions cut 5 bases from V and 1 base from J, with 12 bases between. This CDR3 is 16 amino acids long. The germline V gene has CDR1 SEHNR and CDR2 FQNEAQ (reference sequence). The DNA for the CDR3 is TGTGCCAGCAGCGCCTCAGGTAGGTCTGGGGCCAACGTCCTGACTTTC. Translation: CASSASGRSGANVLTF.

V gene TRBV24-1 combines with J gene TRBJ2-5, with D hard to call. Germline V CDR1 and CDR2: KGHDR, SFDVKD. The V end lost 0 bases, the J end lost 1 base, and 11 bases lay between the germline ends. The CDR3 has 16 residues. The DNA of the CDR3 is TGTGCCACCAGTGATTTGCACCCCGCGCCCCAAGAGACCCAGTACTTC. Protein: CATSDLHPAPQETQYF.

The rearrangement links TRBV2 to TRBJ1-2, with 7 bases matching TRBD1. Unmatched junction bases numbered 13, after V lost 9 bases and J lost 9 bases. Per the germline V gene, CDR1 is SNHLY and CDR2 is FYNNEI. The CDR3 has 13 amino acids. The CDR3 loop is CASLLTGDGRYTF. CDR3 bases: TGTGCCAGTTTATTAACAGGGGACGGTCGCTACACCTTC.

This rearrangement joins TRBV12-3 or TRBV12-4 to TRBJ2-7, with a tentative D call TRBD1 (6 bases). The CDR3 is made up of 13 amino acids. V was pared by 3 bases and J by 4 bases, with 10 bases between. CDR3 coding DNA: TGTGCCAGCAGTTTCGGGACACCTTACGAGCAGTACTTC. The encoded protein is CASSFGTPYEQYF.

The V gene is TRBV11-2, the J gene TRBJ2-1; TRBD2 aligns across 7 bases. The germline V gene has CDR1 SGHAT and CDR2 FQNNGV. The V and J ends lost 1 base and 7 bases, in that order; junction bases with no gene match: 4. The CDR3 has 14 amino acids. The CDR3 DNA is TGTGCCAGCAGCTTAGGCGGGGGATCAAATGAGCAGTTCTTC. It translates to CASSLGGGSNEQFF.

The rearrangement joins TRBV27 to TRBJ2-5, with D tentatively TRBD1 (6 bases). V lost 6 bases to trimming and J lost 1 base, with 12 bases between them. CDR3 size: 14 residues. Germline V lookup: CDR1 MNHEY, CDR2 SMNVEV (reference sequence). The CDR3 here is CASSRGYIQETQYF. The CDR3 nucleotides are TGTGCCAGCAGCAGGGGTTACATCCAAGAGACCCAGTACTTC.

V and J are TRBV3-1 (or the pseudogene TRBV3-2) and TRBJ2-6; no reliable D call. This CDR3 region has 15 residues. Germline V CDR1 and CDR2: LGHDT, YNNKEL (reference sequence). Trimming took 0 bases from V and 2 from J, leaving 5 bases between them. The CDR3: CASSQDEAGANVLTF. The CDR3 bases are TGTGCCAGCAGCCAAGATGAGGCTGGGGCCAACGTCCTGACTTTC.

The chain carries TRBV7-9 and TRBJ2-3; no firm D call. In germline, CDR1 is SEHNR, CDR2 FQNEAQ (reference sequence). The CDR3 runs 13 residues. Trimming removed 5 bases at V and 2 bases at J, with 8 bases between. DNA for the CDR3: TGTGCCAGCAGCCCTACGCCCACAGATACGCAGTATTTT. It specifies CASSPTPTDTQYF.

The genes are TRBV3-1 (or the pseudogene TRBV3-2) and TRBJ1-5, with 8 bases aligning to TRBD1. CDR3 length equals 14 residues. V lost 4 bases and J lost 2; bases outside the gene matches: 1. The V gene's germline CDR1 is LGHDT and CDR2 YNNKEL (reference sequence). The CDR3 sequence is CASSPTGGNQPQHF. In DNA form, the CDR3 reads TGTGCCAGCAGCCCGACAGGGGGCAATCAGCCCCAGCATTTT.

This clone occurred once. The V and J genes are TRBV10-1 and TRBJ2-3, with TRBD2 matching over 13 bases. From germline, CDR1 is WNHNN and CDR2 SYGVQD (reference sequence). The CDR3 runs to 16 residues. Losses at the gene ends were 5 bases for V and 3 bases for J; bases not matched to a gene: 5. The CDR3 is CASSSGLAGRTDTQYF. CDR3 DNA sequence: TGCGCCAGCAGTTCGGGACTAGCGGGGCGAACAGATACGCAGTATTTT.

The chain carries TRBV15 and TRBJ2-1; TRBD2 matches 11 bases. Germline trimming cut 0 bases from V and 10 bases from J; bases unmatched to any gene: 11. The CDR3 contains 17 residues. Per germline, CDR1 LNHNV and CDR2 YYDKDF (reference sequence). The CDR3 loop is CATSREWLTSGGREQFF. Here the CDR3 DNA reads TGTGCCACCAGCAGAGAATGGCTTACTAGCGGGGGACGGGAGCAGTTCTTC.

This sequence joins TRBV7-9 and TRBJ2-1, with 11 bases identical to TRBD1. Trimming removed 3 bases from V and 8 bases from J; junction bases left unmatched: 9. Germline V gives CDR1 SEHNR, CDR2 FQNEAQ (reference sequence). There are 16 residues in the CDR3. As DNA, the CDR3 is TGTGCCAGCAGCTTCCCGGACAGGGGGCGCGACCATGAGCAGTTCTTC. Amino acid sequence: CASSFPDRGRDHEQFF.